This T cell receptor beta chain was obtained from a study of T cells expressing NK-cell markers. Whole-study results and caveats: Roughly six of the donors carried dominant NKG2C+ clonotypes that took up roughly 1.0-8% of their CD8+ T cells.

For each CDR3 protein, TCRdb gives one entry from its re-call of the 5' RACE reads, without DNA. The sample totals 400,000 to 450,000 distinct CDR3 sequences; its top ten clones hold 6% to 8%. Turning to this clonotype: Its target is not known.

The receptor comes from a woman between 18 and 69 years old in good health. Material: blood T cells: a sorted CD56 or NKG2C T cell subset, CD4+ or CD8+ T cells, or bulk PBMC T cells (not recorded which).

The CDR3 is CATSRDETRWGDEAFF. V and J are TRBV15 and TRBJ1-1. The CDR3 consists of 16 residues. Germline V gene lookup returns CDR1 LNHNV and CDR2 YYDKDF (reference sequence). Full variable domain (outside the CDR3, taken from reference TRBV15 and TRBJ1-1): DAMVIQNPRYQVTQFGKPVTLSCSQTLNHNVMYWYQQKSSQAPKLLFHYYDKDFNNEADTPDNFQSRRPNTSFCFLDIRSPGLGDTAMYLCATSRDETRWGDEAFFGQGTRLTVV.